What follows are 5 T cell receptor beta chains derived from one specimen sequenced in a study of T cell responses to AZD1222 COVID-19 vaccine. The method was immunoSEQ multiplex PCR; TCRdb's version includes in-frame clones alone and lacks a portion of them. The sample has about 130,000 clones; about nine tenths are singletons. Sequencing was performed on peripheral blood, taken 28 days after the second AZD1222 dose. These receptor sequences come from an adult who received the AZD1222 COVID-19 vaccine.

The V call is TRBV30, the J call TRBJ1-3; the match to TRBD1 covers 8 bases. This CDR3 spans 14 amino acids. CDR1 and CDR2 from the germline V gene are GTSNPN and SVGIG (reference sequence). With V trimmed by 1 base and J by 3 bases, 2 bases remained unmatched. In DNA, the CDR3 is TGTGCCTGGAGTGGACAGGGGTTTGGAAACACCATATATTTT. Translating it yields CAWSGQGFGNTIYF.

V usage is TRBV19 and J usage is TRBJ1-5; TRBD1 matches 8 bases. This CDR3 comprises 14 residues. V dropped 5 bases and J dropped 7; count of bases not matched to a gene: 7. In germline, CDR1 is LNHDA, CDR2 SQIVND (reference sequence). CDR3 sequence reads: CASSDVYRGQPQHF. CDR3 nucleotides: TGTGCCAGTAGTGACGTCTACAGGGGGCAGCCCCAGCATTTT. Using reference TRBV19 and TRBJ1-5 for the parts outside the CDR3, the full variable domain is DGGITQSPKYLFRKEGQNVTLSCEQNLNHDAMYWYRQDPGQGLRLIYYSQIVNDFQKGDIAEGYSVSREKKESFPLTVTSAQKNPTAFYLCASSDVYRGQPQHFGDGTRLSIL.

The chain has TRBV2 and TRBJ1-5; no definite D call. Trimming left V 6 bases short and J 9 bases short, with 18 bases between. CDR1 SNHLY and CDR2 FYNNEI come from the germline V gene. The CDR3 loop spans 14 amino acids. The DNA of the CDR3 is TGTGCCAGCAGGGATGAAAGTGGAGCTGGGCCCCAGCATTTT. It translates to CASRDESGAGPQHF.

This rearrangement joins TRBV11-2 to TRBJ2-7, with D uncertain. In germline, CDR1 is SGHAT, CDR2 FQNNGV. V was clipped by 6 bases and J by 3 bases, with 12 bases between them. This CDR3 comprises 13 residues. CDR3: CASRRSGGYEQYF. CDR3 in DNA: TGTGCCAGCAGACGGTCCGGTGGCTACGAGCAGTACTTC.

The rearrangement joins TRBV4-2 to TRBJ2-7; D unclear. Trimming shortened V by 4 bases and J by 8 bases, and 12 bases separated the two germline ends. The germline V gene has CDR1 LGHNA and CDR2 YNFKEQ. CDR3 length: 12 amino acids. This CDR3 is CASSRDPSKQYF. The CDR3 bases are TGTGCCAGCAGCCGAGACCCCTCGAAGCAGTACTTC.